The source of this T cell receptor beta chain is a study of blood T cell repertoires in COVID-19. Across the whole study: Acute-phase and convalescent COVID-19 samples originated in the United States, Italy and Spain. PBMCs, B-cell-depleted T cells, or T cells provided the cDNA or gDNA that made up the material.

CDR1 is KGHDR and CDR2 is SFDVKD in the germline V gene. The CDR3 contains 12 residues. V lost 4 bases and J lost 5, with 7 bases in between. Original analysis: Estimates of nucleated cell counts were drawn from the amplification of reference gene primers. Clones were read by immunoSEQ multiplex PCR, and TCRdb kept only the in-frame ones, dropping some. V and J calls and clone size follow that table, whereas D and trimming were derived from the DNA. The sample carries about 190,000 clones, about 88% recorded once. V gene TRBV24-1 combines with J gene TRBJ2-5; no firm D call. Sequencing was carried out using peripheral blood. This sequence originates from a middle-aged man with active or convalescent COVID-19. The CDR3 DNA reads as TGTGCCACCAGTGACCTACAGGAGACCCAGTACTTC. This sequence encodes CATSDLQETQYF.